Detailed here is one T cell receptor (beta chain). Its antigen is unknown. This record belongs to a study of early T cells in non-severe SARS-CoV-2 infection. Study-wide findings and caveats: Anti-spike CD8 responses were favored by VDJdb matching, which missed private and CD4 specificities.

This CDR3 spans 13 amino acids. The germline CDR1 and CDR2 sequences are SQVTM and ANQGSEA. The V end was cut by 7 bases, the J end by 8 bases, with 17 bases between. Molecules of cDNA were individually given unique molecular identifiers that were attached to them. TCRdb used MiXCR to reprocess the 5' RACE reads, holding one entry per CDR3 protein. The table lists about 97,000 distinct CDR3 sequences, roughly 13% of them singletons. This sequence was found in an adult who was a healthcare worker with PCR-confirmed SARS-CoV-2 infection or an uninfected control (not recorded which). The gene calls are TRBV29-1 and TRBJ1-4, with D possibly matching TRBD1 (5 bases). The specimen was whole blood. DNA of the CDR3: TGCAGCGGGTGGACACCCTCGGGGGAAAAACTGTTTTTT. Its protein is CSGWTPSGEKLFF.